This T cell receptor (beta chain) was retrieved from a study of cytomegalovirus exposure and HLA in healthy donors. Those who donated were healthy bone marrow donors. Germline V gives CDR1 MNHNS, CDR2 SASEGT. V lost 7 bases, J lost 0 bases, and 5 bases stayed unmatched. The CDR3 extends over 15 amino acids. Study results and caveats: The study listed approximately 160 cytomegalovirus-associated TCR beta chains.

Regarding this clone: Its antigen is as yet unknown.

The study ran its PCR with 60 Vbeta and 13 Jbeta primers. Source study methods: As a later analysis found, there were tens of millions of unique TCR beta chains, of which roughly 11 million were shared. Profiled with immunoSEQ multiplex PCR; TCRdb holds only in-frame clones, not every one. V and J calls and clone size come straight from that table; D and trimming were deduced from the DNA. The sample includes 150,000 to 200,000 clones, about three quarters of them seen just once. The gene calls are TRBV6-1 and TRBJ1-1; 10 bases are shared with TRBD1. This sequence originates from a female donor in good health and CMV-seronegative. Sequenced material: PBMCs. The CDR3, as DNA: TGTGCCAGCACCCCGGGACAGGGGCTGAACACTGAAGCTTTCTTT. Its translation is CASTPGQGLNTEAFF.